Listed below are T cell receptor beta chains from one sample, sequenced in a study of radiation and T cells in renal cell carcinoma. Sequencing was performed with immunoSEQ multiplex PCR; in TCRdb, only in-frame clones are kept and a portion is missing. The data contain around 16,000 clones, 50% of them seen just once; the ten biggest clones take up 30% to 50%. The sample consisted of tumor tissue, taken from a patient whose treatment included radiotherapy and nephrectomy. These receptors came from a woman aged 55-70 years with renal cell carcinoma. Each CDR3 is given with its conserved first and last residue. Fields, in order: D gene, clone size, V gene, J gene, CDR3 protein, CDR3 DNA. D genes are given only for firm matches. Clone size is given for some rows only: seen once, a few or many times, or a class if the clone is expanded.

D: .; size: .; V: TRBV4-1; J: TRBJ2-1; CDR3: CASSQVDMGMIYNEQFF; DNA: TGCGCCAGCAGCCAAGTTGATATGGGAATGATCTACAATGAGCAGTTCTTC
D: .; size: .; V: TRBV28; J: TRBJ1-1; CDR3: CASSLWTGNTEAFF; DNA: TGTGCCAGCAGTCTATGGACCGGGAACACTGAAGCTTTCTTT
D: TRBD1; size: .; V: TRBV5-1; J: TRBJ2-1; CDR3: CASSLTGPGQGRNEQFF; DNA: TGCGCCAGCAGCTTAACCGGACCGGGACAGGGGAGAAATGAGCAGTTCTTC
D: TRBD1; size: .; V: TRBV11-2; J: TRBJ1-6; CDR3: CASSLLQGASSPLHF; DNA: TGTGCCAGCAGCTTATTACAGGGGGCGAGTTCACCCCTCCACTTT
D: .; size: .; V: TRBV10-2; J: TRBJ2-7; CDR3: CASRAAGRDYEQYF; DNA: TGCGCCAGCAGGGCCGCGGGACGGGACTACGAGCAGTACTTC
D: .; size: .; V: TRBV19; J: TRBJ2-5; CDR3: CASSISRVPGETQYF; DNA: TGTGCCAGTAGTATTAGTCGGGTCCCAGGGGAGACCCAGTACTTC
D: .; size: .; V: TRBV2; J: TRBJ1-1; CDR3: CASMRTANEAFF; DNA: TGTGCCAGCATGAGGACGGCTAATGAAGCTTTCTTT
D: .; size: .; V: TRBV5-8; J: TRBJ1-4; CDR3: CASRPRGTVEKLFF; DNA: TGTGCCAGCAGGCCGCGTGGGACGGTTGAAAAACTGTTTTTT
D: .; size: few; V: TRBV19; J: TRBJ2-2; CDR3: CASLVMSTGELFF; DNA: TGTGCCAGTCTAGTGATGTCCACCGGGGAGCTGTTTTTT
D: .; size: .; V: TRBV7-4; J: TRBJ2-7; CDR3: CASSPRRERGEQYF; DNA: TGTGCCAGCAGCCCTCGTAGAGAAAGGGGCGAGCAGTACTTC
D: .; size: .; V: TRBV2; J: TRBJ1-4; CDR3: CASWTAGFWEKLFF; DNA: TGTGCCAGCTGGACGGCGGGGTTTTGGGAAAAACTGTTTTTT
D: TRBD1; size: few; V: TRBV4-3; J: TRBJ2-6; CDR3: CASSQQDRAGANVLTF; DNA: TGCGCCAGCAGCCAACAGGACAGGGCTGGGGCCAACGTCCTGACTTTC
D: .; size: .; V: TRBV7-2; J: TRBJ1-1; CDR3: CASSLYAGAVNTEAFF; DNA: TGTGCCAGCAGCTTATACGCGGGGGCAGTGAACACTGAAGCTTTCTTT
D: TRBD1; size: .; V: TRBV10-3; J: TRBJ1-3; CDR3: CAISEPTGKGGNTIYF; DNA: TGTGCCATCAGTGAGCCGACAGGGAAGGGGGGAAACACCATATATTTT
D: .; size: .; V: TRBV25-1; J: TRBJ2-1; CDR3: CASSASSSYNEQFF; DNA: TGTGCCAGCAGTGCATCGAGCTCCTACAATGAGCAGTTCTTC
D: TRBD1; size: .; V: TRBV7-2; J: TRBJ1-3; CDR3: CASSFQTGAGNTIYF; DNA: TGTGCCAGCAGCTTTCAGACAGGGGCTGGAAACACCATATATTTT
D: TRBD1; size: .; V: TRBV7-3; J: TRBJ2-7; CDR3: CASSLTGGAEYEQYF; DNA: TGTGCCAGCAGCTTAACAGGGGGCGCTGAGTACGAGCAGTACTTC
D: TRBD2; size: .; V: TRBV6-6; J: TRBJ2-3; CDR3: CASSGGTSPDTQYF; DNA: TGTGCCAGCAGTGGAGGGACTAGCCCCGATACGCAGTATTTT
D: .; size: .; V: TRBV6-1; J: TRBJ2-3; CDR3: CASRGHMLTDTQYF; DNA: TGTGCCAGCAGGGGGCATATGCTAACAGATACGCAGTATTTT
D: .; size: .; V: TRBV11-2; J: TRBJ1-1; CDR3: CASSQNVGNTEAFF; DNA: TGTGCCAGCAGCCAAAATGTGGGGAACACTGAAGCTTTCTTT
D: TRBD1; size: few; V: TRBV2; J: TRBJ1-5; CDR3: CASGGQGGNQPQHF; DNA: TGTGCCAGCGGCGGACAGGGAGGCAATCAGCCCCAGCATTTT
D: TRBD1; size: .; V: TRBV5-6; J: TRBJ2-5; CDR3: CASSLVIAGGQETQYF; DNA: TGTGCCAGCAGCTTGGTAATAGCAGGGGGCCAAGAGACCCAGTACTTC
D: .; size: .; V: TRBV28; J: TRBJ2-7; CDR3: CASLYMGAGTYEQYF; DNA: TGTGCCAGCCTTTACATGGGGGCAGGAACTTACGAGCAGTACTTC
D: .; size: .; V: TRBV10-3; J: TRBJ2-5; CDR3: CAISHQRDGGETQYF; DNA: TGTGCCATCAGTCATCAAAGGGACGGAGGAGAGACCCAGTACTTC
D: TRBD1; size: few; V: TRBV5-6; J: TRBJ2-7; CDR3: CASSLDRGYEQYF; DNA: TGTGCCAGCAGCCTAGACAGGGGGTACGAGCAGTACTTC
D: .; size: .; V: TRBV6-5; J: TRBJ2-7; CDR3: CASSYSSGQGWYEQYF; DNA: TGTGCCAGCAGTTACTCGTCTGGGCAGGGGTGGTACGAGCAGTACTTC